The rows below give T cell receptor beta chains drawn from one sample of a study of blood T cell repertoires in COVID-19. Produced via immunoSEQ multiplex PCR; TCRdb's table is partial and in-frame only. The repertoire has approximately 59,000 clones, more than 80% of them found once; the top ten carry more than 30%. The sequenced material came from peripheral blood. The receptors derive from a man in his 60s with COVID-19, enrolled during active disease. Each CDR3 is given with its conserved first and last residue. A D gene is named only where the DNA matches it firmly. Clone size is shown for a subset of rows, as once, few, many or a class of expanded clone.

>TRBV6-5|TRBJ2-5|.|TRBD1
CASRYRGLQETQYF
TGTGCCAGCAGATACAGGGGTCTCCAAGAGACCCAGTACTTC
>TRBV4-2|TRBJ2-1|few|TRBD2
CASSSLSGRSAYNEQFF
TGTGCCAGCAGCTCTCTTAGCGGGAGGAGCGCCTACAATGAGCAGTTCTTC
>TRBV7-2|TRBJ2-3|.|.
CASSFPGPSTDTQYF
TGTGCCAGCAGCTTCCCAGGGCCTAGCACAGATACGCAGTATTTT
>TRBV18|TRBJ2-5|.|TRBD1
CASSPAGGRETQYF
TGTGCCAGCTCACCAGCAGGGGGCAGAGAGACCCAGTACTTC
>TRBV10-3|TRBJ2-1|.|.
CAISESNQGYNEQFF
TGTGCCATCAGTGAGTCAAATCAGGGATACAATGAGCAGTTCTTC
>TRBV5-1|TRBJ1-6|.|TRBD1
CASGRTGDSPLHF
TGCGCCAGCGGCAGGACAGGGGATTCACCCCTCCACTTT
>TRBV18|TRBJ2-4|.|.
CASSPPGRMGPKNIQYF
TGTGCCAGCTCACCACCGGGGCGGATGGGGCCCAAAAACATTCAGTACTTC
>TRBV3-1/TRBV3-2|TRBJ2-1|.|.
CASSHDRSRGYNEQFF
TGTGCCAGCAGCCACGACAGGTCCCGAGGCTACAATGAGCAGTTCTTC
>TRBV6-5|TRBJ1-3|.|.
CASRKATPSGNTIYF
TGTGCCAGCAGGAAAGCCACCCCCTCTGGAAACACCATATATTTT
>TRBV6-5|TRBJ2-7|.|TRBD2
CASSYSMASGIGEQYF
TGTGCCAGCAGTTACTCGATGGCTAGCGGGATAGGCGAGCAGTACTTC
>TRBV6-5|TRBJ2-7|.|.
CASSPAVTYEQYF
TGTGCCAGCAGTCCGGCGGTAACCTACGAGCAGTACTTC
>TRBV19|TRBJ2-5|.|TRBD2
CASNSPGTSGRLDRETQYF
TGTGCCAGTAATTCCCCGGGGACTAGCGGGAGGTTGGATCGAGAGACCCAGTACTTC
>TRBV4-3|TRBJ1-1|.|TRBD1
CASSQTTGGSTEAFF
TGCGCCAGCAGCCAGACAACAGGGGGGTCCACTGAAGCTTTCTTT
>TRBV29-1|TRBJ1-4|.|.
CSVMTVEKLFF
TGCAGCGTGATGACAGTGGAAAAACTGTTTTTT
>TRBV10-3|TRBJ2-5|.|TRBD2
CAISEGLAVATQYF
TGTGCCATCAGTGAGGGACTAGCGGTCGCGACCCAGTACTTC
>TRBV5-4|TRBJ1-1|.|.
CASSLRSTEAFF
TGTGCCAGCAGCTTGAGGAGCACTGAAGCTTTCTTT
>TRBV7-2|TRBJ2-3|few|TRBD2
CASSYSSGRARDTQYF
TGTGCCAGCAGCTATTCTAGCGGGAGGGCCCGAGATACGCAGTATTTT
>TRBV7-9|TRBJ1-2|once|.
CASSPDISYGYTF
TGTGCCAGCAGCCCAGACATATCCTATGGCTACACCTTC
>TRBV5-4|TRBJ2-3|.|TRBD2
CASSPGLGADTQYF
TGTGCCAGCAGCCCGGGACTAGGGGCAGATACGCAGTATTTT
>TRBV5-6|TRBJ2-7|.|TRBD1
CASSAWKPGQVYEQYF
TGTGCCAGCAGCGCTTGGAAACCGGGACAGGTCTACGAGCAGTACTTC
>TRBV2|TRBJ2-7|.|.
CASSITGFYEQYF
TGTGCCAGCTCCATAACAGGTTTCTACGAGCAGTACTTC
>TRBV7-2|TRBJ2-7|.|TRBD1
CASSLGTGYEQYF
TGTGCCAGCAGCTTGGGGACAGGGTACGAGCAGTACTTC
>TRBV5-5|TRBJ2-7|.|TRBD1
CASSWLGTGVTYEQYF
TGTGCCAGCAGCTGGCTAGGGACAGGGGTAACCTACGAGCAGTACTTC
>TRBV9|TRBJ1-2|.|.
CASSVGRANYGYTF
TGTGCCAGCAGCGTCGGGAGGGCTAACTATGGCTACACCTTC
>TRBV5-4|TRBJ1-2|.|.
CASSLGTLANYGYTF
TGTGCCAGCAGCCTAGGGACTCTAGCTAACTATGGCTACACCTTC
>TRBV7-6|TRBJ1-5|.|TRBD1
CASSPEVRGLQPQHF
TGTGCCAGCAGCCCCGAAGTAAGGGGGCTTCAGCCCCAGCATTTT
>TRBV6-1|TRBJ2-6|few|TRBD1
CASSEIQGALHPGANVLTF
TGTGCCAGCAGTGAAATTCAGGGGGCCCTACATCCTGGGGCCAACGTCCTGACTTTC
>TRBV10-3|TRBJ2-3|once|.
CAISSWAKISTDTQYF
TGTGCCATCTCGAGTTGGGCGAAAATTAGCACAGATACGCAGTATTTT
>TRBV3-1/TRBV3-2|TRBJ1-5|.|.
CATSGRGSNQPQHF
TGTGCCACCTCCGGTCGAGGTAGCAATCAGCCCCAGCATTTT
>TRBV5-1|TRBJ2-7|.|.
CASSLVRLDSYEQYF
TGCGCCAGCAGCTTGGTACGGTTGGACAGCTACGAGCAGTACTTC
>TRBV2|TRBJ1-2|.|.
CASSRTVNYGYTF
TGTGCCAGCAGTCGGACAGTTAACTATGGCTACACCTTC
>TRBV14|TRBJ1-4|once|TRBD1
CASSRQGVGEKLFF
TGTGCCAGCAGCCGTCAGGGGGTTGGCGAAAAACTGTTTTTT
>TRBV7-3|TRBJ2-6|few|TRBD1
CASSLRDRYSGANVLTF
TGTGCCAGCAGCCTCCGGGACAGGTACTCTGGGGCCAACGTCCTGACTTTC
>TRBV24-1|TRBJ2-5|.|TRBD1
CATSEGTGGGETQYF
TGTGCCACCAGTGAGGGGACAGGGGGGGGAGAGACCCAGTACTTC
>TRBV15|TRBJ2-2|.|.
CATSRGRGLITGELFF
TGTGCCACCAGCAGGGGCCGGGGGTTAATCACCGGGGAGCTGTTTTTT
>TRBV2|TRBJ2-3|.|.
CASSEMTAGTDTQYF
TGTGCCAGCAGTGAGATGACGGCAGGTACAGATACGCAGTATTTT
>TRBV24-1|TRBJ2-2|.|.
CATSDPPAGELFF
TGTGCCACCAGTGATCCGCCGGCCGGGGAGCTGTTTTTT
>TRBV7-2|TRBJ1-5|.|TRBD1
CASSLNRGMGNQPQHF
TGTGCCAGCAGCTTGAACAGGGGAATGGGCAATCAGCCCCAGCATTTT
>TRBV28|TRBJ2-5|.|.
CASSLSSGVSYQETQYF
TGTGCCAGCAGTTTATCATCGGGAGTCTCGTACCAAGAGACCCAGTACTTC
>TRBV3-1/TRBV3-2|TRBJ2-2|.|TRBD2
CASRTSPNTGELFF
TGTGCCAGCAGGACTAGCCCGAACACCGGGGAGCTGTTTTTT
>TRBV3-1/TRBV3-2|TRBJ2-5|.|.
CASSQASSMETQYF
TGTGCCAGCAGCCAAGCAAGCTCAATGGAGACCCAGTACTTC
>TRBV30|TRBJ2-5|.|.
CAWSVGSAETQYF
TGTGCCTGGAGTGTTGGTAGCGCAGAGACCCAGTACTTC
>TRBV25-1|TRBJ2-5|once|.
CASSDSAGLETQYF
TGTGCCAGCAGTGATTCGGCGGGTTTGGAGACCCAGTACTTC
>TRBV19|TRBJ1-5|once|TRBD1
CASSIMDRSNQPQHF
TGTGCCAGTAGTATTATGGACAGGAGCAATCAGCCCCAGCATTTT
>TRBV11-1|TRBJ2-2|.|.
CASSPRSLGPGELFF
TGTGCCAGCAGCCCTCGGTCTCTGGGGCCCGGGGAGCTGTTTTTT
>TRBV5-1|TRBJ1-4|.|TRBD1
CASSLFGTANEKLFF
TGCGCCAGCAGCTTGTTCGGGACAGCTAATGAAAAACTGTTTTTT
>TRBV2|TRBJ1-1|.|.
CASSPGLVNTEAFF
TGTGCCAGCAGCCCTGGGCTGGTGAACACTGAAGCTTTCTTT
>TRBV2|TRBJ2-5|.|.
CASSATPRETQYF
TGTGCCAGCAGTGCTACTCCGCGGGAGACCCAGTACTTC
>TRBV29-1|TRBJ2-3|.|.
CSVEGGGFPDTQYF
TGCAGCGTTGAGGGAGGAGGGTTCCCAGATACGCAGTATTTT
>TRBV11-2|TRBJ2-3|.|.
CASSLDHGSTDTQYF
TGTGCCAGCAGCTTAGATCACGGGAGTACAGATACGCAGTATTTT
>TRBV30|TRBJ1-6|.|.
CAAPRGPNYNSPLHF
TGTGCCGCCCCCCGTGGGCCAAACTATAATTCACCCCTCCACTTT
>TRBV7-9|TRBJ1-2|.|TRBD1
CASSWAQGQHFYGYTF
TGTGCCAGCAGCTGGGCCCAGGGACAGCACTTCTATGGCTACACCTTC
>TRBV7-6|TRBJ1-3|.|TRBD1
CASSLGQSSGNTIYF
TGTGCCAGCAGCTTGGGACAGAGCTCTGGAAACACCATATATTTT
>TRBV7-3|TRBJ1-1|.|.
CASSSRGHPSTEAFF
TGTGCCAGCAGCTCCCGGGGACACCCGAGCACTGAAGCTTTCTTT
>TRBV2|TRBJ2-1|.|.
CASSTGRYNEQFF
TGTGCCAGCAGTACGGGTCGTTACAATGAGCAGTTCTTC
>TRBV5-1|TRBJ1-3|.|TRBD1
CASTPRGQARDTIYF
TGCGCCAGCACCCCTCGGGGACAGGCAAGAGACACCATATATTTT
>TRBV7-3|TRBJ2-1|.|.
CASSPRTTSTHNEQFF
TGTGCCAGCAGCCCACGGACTACCTCTACCCACAATGAGCAGTTCTTC
>TRBV5-1|TRBJ2-7|.|.
CASSLEAGIYEQYF
TGCGCCAGCAGCTTGGAAGCAGGGATCTACGAGCAGTACTTC
>TRBV9|TRBJ2-1|once|TRBD1
CASSFTTGVLSNEQFF
TGTGCCAGCAGCTTTACAACAGGGGTGTTAAGCAATGAGCAGTTCTTC
>TRBV19|TRBJ2-1|few|TRBD2
CASKKRGGPTNNEQFF
TGTGCCAGTAAGAAGCGGGGGGGCCCTACAAACAATGAGCAGTTCTTC